This TCR beta chain was obtained from a study of CD8 T cells in Susac syndrome. CD8+ and CD4+ blood T cells underwent TCR beta sequencing. Those who served as multiple sclerosis controls were treatment-naive patients with stable or active relapsing-remitting disease. TEMRA cells were enriched by FACS, while CD8+ and CD4+ T cells were obtained through a negative isolation that was performed magnetically. The V and J ends lost 0 bases and 0 bases respectively, with 12 bases between them. Per germline, CDR1 SQVTM and CDR2 ANQGSEA. CDR3 size: 15 residues. Random hexamers served to reverse transcribe roughly 0.5 to 1 ug RNA. Coverage of TCR beta CDR3 amplification by immunoSEQ multiplex PCR extended to 54 Vbeta and 13 Jbeta. TCRdb analysed the immunoSEQ multiplex PCR reads with MiXCR anew, one entry per CDR3 protein. The table lists about 290,000 distinct CDR3 sequences, 89% of them singletons.

V is TRBV29-1 and J is TRBJ2-7, with a possible D match to TRBD1 (6 bases). Sequencing was carried out using CD8+ T cells from PBMCs. This sequence originates from a human donor with multiple sclerosis. The CDR3 is CSVEDPDRSSYEQYF. CDR3 bases: TGCAGCGTTGAAGACCCCGACAGGAGCTCCTACGAGCAGTACTTC.